The clone carrying this T cell receptor beta chain was seen many times. This entry belongs to a study of neurological immune-mediated disorders. The method for making cDNA was 5'RACE, and it used 10-nucleotide random UMIs. Each CDR3 protein is one row after TCRdb ran MiXCR on the 5' RACE reads. This sample has about 30,000 distinct CDR3 sequences, with approximately 5.4% found just once. The J segment lost 2 bases and the V segment lost 5 bases, leaving 7 bases of the junction unmatched. From germline, CDR1 is SGHNT and CDR2 YENEEA. The CDR3 consists of 15 residues. The sorted libraries drew on 800,000 to 1,000,000 T cells that were CD4+ or CD8+.

Sequencing was carried out using CD4+ T cells from blood. This chain links TRBV11-3 with TRBJ2-3; 7 positions match TRBD1. The source of this sequence is a woman aged 50 to 65 in good health. Written as DNA, the CDR3 is TGTGCCAGCAGCCCAGGGGGTGGTCCCACAGATACGCAGTATTTT. Translating gives CASSPGGGPTDTQYF.